One sample yielded the 30 T cell receptor beta chains listed below, sequenced in a study of T cells after yellow fever vaccination. TCRdb fed the 5' RACE reads into MiXCR, producing one record per CDR3 protein. This table has some 110,000 distinct CDR3 sequences, about 7.8% appearing once. The sample was CD4+ T cells sorted from PBMCs, taken roughly 47 days after the first yellow fever vaccination. Receptors were obtained from a man aged 18-30 years who received the YFV17D yellow fever vaccine.

In its sample, this clonotype was seen many times. The chain couples TRBV7-2 to TRBJ2-5, with no clear D. V lost 1 base and J 2 bases, leaving 8 bases between the germline ends. Per germline, CDR1 SGHTA and CDR2 FQGNSA. CDR3 length: 14 residues. DNA for the CDR3: TGTGCCAGCAGCTTAGTGAATTATCAAGAGACCCAGTACTTC. This sequence encodes CASSLVNYQETQYF. Full variable domain (rest looked up from reference TRBV7-2 and TRBJ2-5): GAGVSQSPSNKVTEKGKDVELRCDPISGHTALYWYRQSLGQGLEFLIYFQGNSAPDKSGLPSDRFSAERTGGSVSTLTIQRTQQEDSAVYLCASSLVNYQETQYFGPGTRLLVL.

This clonotype was recorded a few times. At one of its ends the junction is not consistent with the germline gene, which may arise from a read error. The chain couples TRBV3-1 to TRBJ2-4, with TRBD1 matching over 9 bases. CDR1 is LGHDT and CDR2 is YNNKEL in the germline V gene (reference sequence). This CDR3 region has 15 residues. The CDR3: CASSQVRDRANTQYF. In nucleotides, the CDR3 is TGTGCCAGCAGCCAAGTCCGGGACAGGGCGAACACTCAGTACTTC.

This clonotype came up a few times. The rearrangement links TRBV6-5 to TRBJ1-4; D gene unclear. CDR1 is MNHEY and CDR2 is SVGAGI in the germline V gene. V was shortened by 0 bases and J by 0 bases, with 5 bases between the two germline ends. The CDR3 runs 15 residues. CDR3 bases: TGTGCCAGCAGTTACTCGGTCGCAACTAATGAAAAACTGTTTTTT. Its translation: CASSYSVATNEKLFF.

The chain couples TRBV27 to TRBJ1-2; D call uncertain. Between the trimmed V and J ends, which lost 4 bases and 7 bases, there was a span of 7 bases. Germline CDR1 is MNHEY and CDR2 is SMNVEV (reference sequence). This CDR3 region has 11 residues. The CDR3 reads CASSSGFGYTF. CDR3 coding DNA: TGTGCCAGCAGTTCCGGGTTTGGCTACACCTTC.

This clonotype has ten or more counts. V and J are TRBV7-9 and TRBJ2-5, with D maybe TRBD1 (6 bases). Germline V gene sequence: CDR1 SEHNR, CDR2 FQNEAQ (reference sequence). V was pared by 4 bases and J by 4 bases, with 7 bases between. This CDR3 has 12 residues. The CDR3 DNA sequence: TGTGCCAGCAGCTCACAGGGAGAGACCCAGTACTTC. It yields the protein CASSSQGETQYF.

This clonotype was found many times. This chain connects TRBV12-3 or TRBV12-4 to TRBJ1-2; the match to TRBD1 covers 8 bases. CDR3 length: 15 amino acids. V trimming: 6 bases; J trimming: 0 bases; junction bases outside the gene matches: 6. CDR3 amino acids: CASSQGQEANYGYTF. CDR3 sequence (DNA): TGTGCCAGCAGCCAGGGACAGGAGGCTAACTATGGCTACACCTTC.

In this sample, this clonotype turned up a few times. The CDR3 spells CSATWGVNTEAFF. DNA for the CDR3: TGCAGTGCTACCTGGGGAGTTAACACTGAAGCTTTCTTT. This rearrangement joins TRBV20-1 to TRBJ1-1; D gene unclear. Between the trimmed V and J ends, which lost 4 bases and 2 bases, there was a span of 11 bases. The germline CDR1 and CDR2 sequences are DFQATT and SNEGSKA (reference sequence). There are 13 residues in the CDR3.

This clonotype was observed a handful of times. This chain joins TRBV6-5 and TRBJ2-2; no reliable D call. Trimming removed 4 bases from V and 5 bases from J, with 5 bases in between. The CDR3 loop spans 12 amino acids. Germline V lookup: CDR1 MNHEY, CDR2 SVGAGI. CDR3: CASSWVTGELFF. As DNA, the CDR3 is TGTGCCAGCAGTTGGGTTACCGGGGAGCTGTTTTTT.

The sample holds many counts of this clonotype. This chain connects TRBV7-9 to TRBJ1-3; D gene unclear. Trimming shortened V by 6 bases and J by 0 bases, and 9 bases separated the two germline ends. CDR1 SEHNR and CDR2 FQNEAQ come from the germline V gene (reference sequence). The CDR3 consists of 14 residues. CDR3 in amino acids: CASSSAYSGNTIYF. For the CDR3, the DNA is TGTGCCAGCAGTTCAGCGTACTCTGGAAACACCATATATTTT.

This clonotype was counted many times. The V and J genes are TRBV20-1 and TRBJ2-3, with D possibly TRBD2 on 5 matching bases. Trimming took off 6 bases at V and 0 bases at J, with 13 bases between the two ends. This CDR3 is built from 14 residues. CDR1 is DFQATT, CDR2 SNEGSKA, per germline (reference sequence). CDR3 sequence (DNA): TGCAGTGCCAAGGACTGGATTAGCACAGATACGCAGTATTTT. Protein sequence: CSAKDWISTDTQYF.

The gene calls are TRBV5-4 and TRBJ2-5, with no clear D. Trimming stripped 2 bases from V and 1 base from J, with 12 bases between. CDR3 length: 15 amino acids. Germline loops: CDR1 SGHNT, CDR2 YYREEE (reference sequence). CDR3 DNA sequence: TGTGCCAGCAGCTTCACAAGCCGCCCCCAAGAGACCCAGTACTTC. This encodes CASSFTSRPQETQYF.

This clonotype was recorded many times. V gene TRBV6-2 or TRBV6-3 combines with J gene TRBJ1-2; TRBD1 matches 8 bases. The CDR3 covers 12 residues. CDR1 MNHEY and CDR2 SVGEGT come from the germline V gene. The V and J ends lost 8 bases and 5 bases, in that order; junction bases with no gene match: 4. Here the CDR3 reads CASEGQVYGYTF. CDR3 in DNA: TGTGCCAGCGAGGGACAGGTTTATGGCTACACCTTC.

This clonotype came up many times. CDR3 sequence: CASSSRQGTGELFF. The CDR3 DNA follows: TGTGCCAGCAGTTCCAGACAGGGCACCGGGGAGCTGTTTTTT. This sequence joins TRBV12-3 or TRBV12-4 and TRBJ2-2, with 7 nucleotides matching TRBD1. The CDR3 length is 14 residues. After removal of 4 bases from V and 4 bases from J, the junction contained 3 bases not matched to a gene.

This clonotype came up many times. The CDR3 sequence: CAISLHFKRGRETQYF. As DNA, the CDR3 is TGTGCCATCAGTTTGCATTTCAAGAGGGGCCGGGAGACCCAGTACTTC. The chain has TRBV10-3 and TRBJ2-5, with D perhaps assigned TRBD1 or TRBD2 (5 bases each). The CDR3 consists of 16 residues. The V end was cut by 5 bases, the J end by 5 bases, with 21 bases between. From germline, CDR1 is ENHRY and CDR2 SYGVKD.

This clonotype was detected many times. J is TRBJ2-2 and V is TRBV10-3; unclear D gene. Germline CDR1 and CDR2: ENHRY and SYGVKD. The CDR3 is 12 amino acids. The V and J ends lost 4 bases and 6 bases respectively, with 6 bases between them. The CDR3 loop reads CAISGVPGELFF. DNA of the CDR3: TGTGCCATCAGTGGGGTCCCCGGGGAGCTGTTTTTT.

This clonotype was detected many times. The genes are TRBV12-3 or TRBV12-4 and TRBJ2-5; D gene unclear. The CDR3 length is 13 residues. Trimming left V 6 bases short and J 5 bases short, with 13 bases between. Here the CDR3 reads CASSWIVGETQYF. DNA for the CDR3: TGTGCCAGCAGCTGGATCGTCGGGGAGACCCAGTACTTC.

This clonotype was detected a few times. One junction end disagrees with the germline gene, perhaps due to a read error. The chain has TRBV4-3 and TRBJ2-1, with D possibly matching TRBD2 (7 bases). The CDR3 totals 14 residues. The germline CDR1 and CDR2 sequences are LGHNA and YSLEER. The CDR3 here is CASSQAEGGYEQLF. As DNA, the CDR3 is TGCGCCAGCAGCCAAGCTGAGGGGGGGTATGAGCAGTTATTC.

In this sample, this clonotype turned up many times. The rearrangement uses TRBV5-1 and TRBJ1-4; TRBD1 might be the D (6 bases). Trimming shortened V by 2 bases and J by 4 bases, and 12 bases separated the two germline ends. The CDR3 runs 15 residues. Germline V lookup: CDR1 SGHRS, CDR2 YFSETQ. The CDR3 loop is CASSLQGTYNEKLFF. Written as DNA, the CDR3 is TGCGCCAGCAGCTTACAGGGCACTTATAATGAAAAACTGTTTTTT.

This clonotype has ten or more counts. The chain uses TRBV20-1 and TRBJ2-7; 7 bases agree with TRBD2. The germline CDR1 and CDR2 sequences are DFQATT and SNEGSKA (reference sequence). Losses at the gene ends were 6 bases for V and 2 bases for J; bases not matched to a gene: 10. The CDR3 contains 14 residues. CDR3 amino acids: CSAPIAGYAYEQYV. The CDR3 nucleotides read TGCAGTGCGCCAATAGCGGGCTACGCCTACGAGCAGTACGTC.

This clonotype showed up many times. This rearrangement joins TRBV3-1 to TRBJ1-6; no firm D call. Trimming stripped 0 bases from V and 7 bases from J, with 7 bases between. CDR1 is LGHDT, CDR2 YNNKEL, per germline (reference sequence). The CDR3 is 14 residues long. The CDR3 loop reads CASSQDFSNSPLHF. The CDR3 bases are TGTGCCAGCAGCCAAGACTTCAGCAATTCACCCCTCCACTTT.

To note about this clonotype: A much larger clone differs from this one at a single base, so this may be a read error. This sequence joins TRBV12-3 or TRBV12-4 and TRBJ2-5; D call uncertain. The CDR3 runs to 14 residues. V gave up 5 bases and J gave up 1 base, with 11 bases separating them. The DNA for the CDR3 is TGTGCCAGCAGTCCTGCTGTGTGCCAAGAGACCCAGTACTTC. It specifies CASSPAVCQETQYF.

V is TRBV29-1 and J is TRBJ1-2; the D is unclear. CDR1 and CDR2 from the germline V gene are SQVTM and ANQGSEA. V was cut by 2 bases and J by 7 bases, with 14 bases left in between. This CDR3 is 13 amino acids long. DNA for the CDR3: TGCAGCGTTGAACAACATTTAGGAGGTGGCTACACCTTC. It yields the protein CSVEQHLGGGYTF.

The sample holds many counts of this clonotype. The genes are TRBV7-2 and TRBJ2-3, with D perhaps given as TRBD1 or TRBD2 (7 bases each). This CDR3 contains 15 residues. Germline V gene data show CDR1 as SGHTA and CDR2 as FQGNSA. V lost 5 bases and J 6 bases, leaving 18 bases between the germline ends. CDR3 DNA: TGTGCCAGCAGCCAAGACAGGGTGGGAGGGGATACGCAGTATTTT. This encodes CASSQDRVGGDTQYF. The full variable domain, completed using reference TRBV7-2 and TRBJ2-3, is GAGVSQSPSNKVTEKGKDVELRCDPISGHTALYWYRQSLGQGLEFLIYFQGNSAPDKSGLPSDRFSAERTGGSVSTLTIQRTQQEDSAVYLCASSQDRVGGDTQYFGPGTRLTVL.

The CDR3 bases are TGTGCCAGCAGCAAAGGGGGCCCGGGTCCCGGGGAGCTGTTTTTT. It is translated as CASSKGGPGPGELFF. This chain links TRBV3-1 with TRBJ2-2; TRBD1 matches 7 bases. The CDR3 loop spans 15 amino acids. J lost 6 bases, V lost 5 bases, and 9 bases had no gene match. The germline V gene has CDR1 LGHDT and CDR2 YNNKEL (reference sequence). The full variable domain, rest sourced from reference TRBV3-1 and TRBJ2-2, is DTAVSQTPKYLVTQMGNDKSIKCEQNLGHDTMYWYKQDSKKFLKIMFSYNNKELIINETVPNRFSPKSPDKAHLNLHINSLELGDSAVYFCASSKGGPGPGELFFGEGSRLTVL.

Ten or more counts support this clonotype. The gene calls are TRBV10-3 and TRBJ1-1, with 7 positions matching TRBD1. Trimming at V came to 6 bases and at J to 0 bases, leaving 7 bases not matched to a gene. This CDR3 comprises 15 residues. CDR1 is ENHRY, CDR2 SYGVKD, per germline. DNA for the CDR3: TGTGCCATCAGCGGGACAGTCCCGATGAACACTGAAGCTTTCTTT. Its translation is CAISGTVPMNTEAFF.

This clonotype was seen once. A read error may explain this, as a much larger clone is one base away. The rearrangement uses TRBV4-3 and TRBJ1-4; D is possibly TRBD1 (6 bases). CDR3 length: 15 amino acids. Per the germline V gene, CDR1 is LGHNA and CDR2 is YSLEER. CDR3 residues: CASSPRDTMLGKPFF. The DNA for the CDR3 is TGCGCCAGCAGCCCTCGGGACACCATGCTAGGAAAACCGTTTTTT.

This clonotype was seen at least ten times. The chain carries TRBV7-3 and TRBJ2-7; D may be TRBD1 or TRBD2 (5 bases each). The V and J ends lost 4 bases and 3 bases respectively, with 13 bases between them. CDR3 length: 14 amino acids. The V gene's germline CDR1 is SGHTA and CDR2 FQGTGA. CDR3 loop: CASSYSGAIYEQYF. CDR3 in DNA: TGTGCCAGCAGCTACTCCGGGGCTATCTACGAGCAGTACTTC.

This clonotype was counted at least ten times. The V call is TRBV20-1, the J call TRBJ2-3; TRBD2 matches 7 bases. Trimming removed 5 bases from V and 0 bases from J; junction bases left unmatched: 5. Germline V lookup: CDR1 DFQATT, CDR2 SNEGSKA (reference sequence). The CDR3 runs to 14 residues. The CDR3 loop reads CSALAGPSTDTQYF. The CDR3, as DNA: TGCAGTGCTTTAGCGGGCCCTAGCACAGATACGCAGTATTTT.

At least ten counts were recorded for this clonotype. This chain joins TRBV5-1 and TRBJ2-2, with D possibly being TRBD1 or TRBD2 (5 bases each). Looked up from germline, CDR1 is SGHRS and CDR2 is YFSETQ. The CDR3 totals 16 residues. The germline V and J ends were trimmed by 7 bases and 0 bases, with 16 bases remaining between them. The CDR3 DNA follows: TGCGCCAGCTGCCCACTTCGGGGCGCGAACACCGGGGAGCTGTTTTTT. Residues: CASCPLRGANTGELFF.

The J gene is TRBJ1-1, the V gene TRBV7-3, with TRBD1 matching over 11 bases. This CDR3 comprises 15 residues. Germline CDR1 reads SGHTA; CDR2 reads FQGTGA. With V trimmed by 5 bases and J by 4 bases, 6 bases remained unmatched. This CDR3 is CASSLRTGGSTEAFF. For the CDR3, the DNA is TGTGCCAGCAGCCTCCGGACAGGGGGCTCCACTGAAGCTTTCTTT.